The rows below give T cell receptor beta chains drawn from one sample of a study of CD8+ T cells in alopecia areata. Sequencing was performed with immunoSEQ multiplex PCR; in TCRdb, only in-frame clones are kept and a portion is missing. The data contain roughly 97,000 clones, roughly 41% of them singletons. Specimen: CD4+ T cells sorted from blood. The receptor source for this set is a human donor with alopecia areata. Each CDR3 is given without its conserved first and last residue.

TRBJ2-1	TRBV27	ASRGRGDEQF
TRBJ1-2	TRBV29-1	SVGGGLQGSRGYT
TRBJ1-2	TRBV29-1	SVEDKEVAGYT
TRBJ1-2	TRBV27	ASSLYGETNYGYT
TRBJ1-2	TRBV29-1	SGSRGLGDGYT
TRBJ2-5	TRBV7-9	ASSSGQGIETQY
TRBJ2-2	TRBV7-2	ASSLGQTGELF
TRBJ2-7	TRBV5-1	ASSPRDSYYEQY
TRBJ2-4	TRBV18	ASSESRGDAKNIQY
TRBJ2-5	TRBV5-1	ASSLLPAGGSYQETQY
TRBJ1-2	TRBV27	ASSPTGGKLYT
TRBJ1-1	TRBV7-2	ASSMDGTVNTEAF
TRBJ1-5	TRBV18	ASSPPGGNQPQH
TRBJ1-5	TRBV2	ASTWAQANQPQH
TRBJ1-2	TRBV7-3	ASSLGFLSGGYT
TRBJ1-2	TRBV6-5	ASSYSSTGDSYGYT
TRBJ1-4	TRBV7-9	ASSLGGRNEKLF
TRBJ2-5	TRBV9	ASSVEGQQETQY
TRBJ1-3	TRBV5-1	ASSLADPRSGNTIY
TRBJ2-7	TRBV28	ASSFVGATYEQY
TRBJ2-4	TRBV6-1	ASSGRTGAFLAKNIQY
TRBJ1-1	TRBV29-1	SAPMPDRVISTEAF
TRBJ1-2	TRBV28	ASSSEGYGYT
TRBJ2-3	TRBV2	ASREDRGTDTQY
TRBJ2-7	TRBV9	ASSVYAGSSYEQY
TRBJ2-1	TRBV2	ASKKRLAEYNEQF
TRBJ2-3	TRBV7-6	ASSLGGGASTDTQY
TRBJ1-1	TRBV29-1	SVDRLYTEAF
TRBJ2-7	TRBV4-2	ASSRRTSGSYEQY
TRBJ2-1	TRBV4-1	ASSQGLAGTYNEQF
TRBJ2-1	TRBV4-1	ASSQNSGTSGRSEQF
TRBJ2-5	TRBV18	ASSPQKNDREETQY
TRBJ1-1	TRBV30	AWSPNGQNEAF
TRBJ2-2	TRBV5-1	ASSFRESNTGELF
TRBJ2-2	TRBV14	ASSLHREVTGELF
TRBJ1-1	TRBV5-6	ASSLRLARQSGF
TRBJ2-1	TRBV29-1	SGGRGGLEQF
TRBJ2-5	TRBV7-2	ASSFRQGLETQY
TRBJ2-3	TRBV5-1	ASTSSDTQY
TRBJ2-1	TRBV4-1	ASSRLKTGTGYGDEQF
TRBJ2-3	TRBV4-2	ASSQAFMGTDTQY
TRBJ2-7	TRBV5-4	ASSSGQGAYEQY
TRBJ2-1	TRBV2	ASSKDRVPDEQF
TRBJ1-2	TRBV4-1	ASSQVDWGRGYT
TRBJ2-7	TRBV28	ASTPLAEGPIYEQY
TRBJ2-4	TRBV2	ASRKTGRDIQY
TRBJ2-7	TRBV29-1	SVEAVKGAYEQY
TRBJ2-5	TRBV25-1	ASSVEGVGETQY
TRBJ1-3	TRBV7-2	ASSVDRASGNTIY
TRBJ2-7	TRBV5-4	ASSRRIDRTYEQY
TRBJ2-1	TRBV28	ASSPGTSGDEQF
TRBJ2-7	TRBV10-3	AISEVQGAYEQY